This T cell receptor beta chain stems from a study of T cell changes during pregnancy in multiple sclerosis. Trimming shortened V by 8 bases and J by 6 bases, and 13 bases separated the two germline ends. The CDR3 spans 13 residues. Germline V CDR1 and CDR2: MNHEY, SMNVEV (reference sequence). Profiled with immunoSEQ multiplex PCR; TCRdb holds only in-frame clones, not every one. The repertoire holds some 100,000 clones, more than 80% seen once, with roughly 1.2% in the top ten. This receptor was obtained from a female donor with multiple sclerosis, enrolled in a pregnancy study. The chain employs TRBV27 and TRBJ2-2; no clear D. The input for sequencing was peripheral blood, taken in the second trimester of pregnancy. The CDR3 loop is CASGPNHPGELFF. The DNA of the CDR3 is TGTGCCAGCGGCCCCAACCACCCCGGGGAGCTGTTTTTT.